This paragraph reports one TCR beta chain. It lacks a known antigen. The input lacks base qualities; no much larger clone sits a single base away. To demonstrate the VDJtools post-analysis software, the study profiled TCR beta repertoires from the peripheral blood of around 13 young patients with multiple sclerosis. The patients with multiple sclerosis were children and adolescents between roughly 6 and 17 years of age. The receptor library was made with PCR. Data came from an Illumina HiSeq 2500. To reduce PCR and sequencing biases, unique molecular identifiers were incorporated into the TCR beta cDNA libraries. Per 1 to 10 million input T cells, roughly 0.5 million cDNA molecules were obtained, such that each molecule approximated one T cell. Patient libraries were prepared and sequenced with the same protocol used for the earlier healthy control dataset. Samples belonging to the same batch were prepared together, multiplexed and sequenced on a shared HiSeq lane. The published analysis was carried out like this. Raw barcoded reads were processed with MIGEC, discarding single-read molecular identifier groups before consensus assembly and CDR3 extraction. Clonotype tables were post-analysed with VDJtools, and diversity was normalized by down-sampling all datasets to the smallest sample size. Repertoire overlap clustering matched CDR3 amino acid but not nucleotide sequences to correct batch-related cross-sample contamination. In TCRdb, the public reads were trimmed at Q25 with fastp and aligned with MiXCR, with productive beta chains retained. Rows are combined by CDR3 protein, so each entry shows the most common genes and DNA. These V and J calls originate from TCRdb's pipeline instead of the authors' own analysis. The sample table shows roughly 870,000 distinct CDR3 sequences, and roughly 50% are seen once. The leading ten clones occupy roughly 4.4% of the sample.

This entry comes from a study of post-analysis software for immune sequencing data (dated by TCRdb to about 2015). Broadly, across the study: Disease courses on record covered relapsing-remitting, secondary progressive and progressive-relapsing multiple sclerosis, though some patients had no subtype annotation. A subset of samples was prepared in parallel using single-end sample barcoding, then pooled and co-amplified after Illumina adapter ligation. The multiple sclerosis patient repertoires were compared with more than 9 previously published healthy control repertoires from donors aged about 6 to 28 years. Findings and caveats that apply to the study as a whole: Normalized Chao1 diversity was significantly lower in multiple sclerosis patients than controls, suggesting substantial peripheral T-cell clonal expansion. Direct clustering with F measure revealed strong co-clustering of samples prepared in the same batch, which led to a batch-effect correction. The control group was slightly older than the multiple sclerosis patient group.

This clonotype originated in a girl aged 5-17 years with multiple sclerosis. Sequenced sample: blood.

The bases are TGCACGGGAGGCTCCTACAATGAGCAGTTCTTC. This is translated as CTGGSYNEQFF. The V and J segments used are TRBV29-1 and TRBJ2-1, with 7 central nucleotides matching TRBD2. Including the terminal cysteine and phenylalanine, the CDR3 comprises 11 residues. The read is trimmed to its CDR3 DNA, 33 bases read in frame from base 1. Taken from the germline V gene, the CDR1 and CDR2 loops are SQVTM and ANQGSEA.